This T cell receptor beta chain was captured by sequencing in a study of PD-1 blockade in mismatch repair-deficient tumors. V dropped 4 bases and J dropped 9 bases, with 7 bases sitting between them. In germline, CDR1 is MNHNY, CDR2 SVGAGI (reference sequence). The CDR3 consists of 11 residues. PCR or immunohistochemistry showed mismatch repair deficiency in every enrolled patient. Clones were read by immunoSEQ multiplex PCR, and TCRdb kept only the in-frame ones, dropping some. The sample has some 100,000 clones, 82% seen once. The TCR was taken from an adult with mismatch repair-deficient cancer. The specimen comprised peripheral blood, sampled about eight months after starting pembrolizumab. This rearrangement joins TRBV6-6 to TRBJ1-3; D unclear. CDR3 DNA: TGTGCCAGCAGTTCCGGAGGCACCATATATTTT. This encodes CASSSGGTIYF.